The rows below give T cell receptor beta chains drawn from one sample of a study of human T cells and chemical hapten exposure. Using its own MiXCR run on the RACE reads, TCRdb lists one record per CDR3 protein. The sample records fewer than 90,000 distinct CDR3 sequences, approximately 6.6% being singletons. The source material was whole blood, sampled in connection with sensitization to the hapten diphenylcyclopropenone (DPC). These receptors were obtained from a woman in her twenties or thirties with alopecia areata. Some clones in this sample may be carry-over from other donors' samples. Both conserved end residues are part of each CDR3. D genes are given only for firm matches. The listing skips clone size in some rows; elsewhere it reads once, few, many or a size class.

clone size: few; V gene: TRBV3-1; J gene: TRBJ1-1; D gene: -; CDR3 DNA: TGTGCCAGCAGCCAGAGGGCCGGGGGCTATACTGAAGCTTTCTTT; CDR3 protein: CASSQRAGGYTEAFF
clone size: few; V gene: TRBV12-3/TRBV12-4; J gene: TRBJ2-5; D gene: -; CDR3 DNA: TGTGCCAGCAGGCTCGATCAGGGAGAGACCCAGTACTTC; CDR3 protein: CASRLDQGETQYF
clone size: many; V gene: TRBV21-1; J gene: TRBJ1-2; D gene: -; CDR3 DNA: TGTGCCAGCATCCTAAGGGTCTATGGCTACACCTTC; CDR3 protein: CASILRVYGYTF
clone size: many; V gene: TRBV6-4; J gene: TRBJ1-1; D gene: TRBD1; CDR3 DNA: TGTGCCAGCAGCGCGACAGGGGACACTGAAGCTTTCTTT; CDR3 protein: CASSATGDTEAFF
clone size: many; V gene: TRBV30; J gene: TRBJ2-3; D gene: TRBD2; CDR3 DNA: TGTGCCTGGAGTGTATTTAGCGGGGGGGCGACAGATACGCAGTATTTT; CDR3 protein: CAWSVFSGGATDTQYF
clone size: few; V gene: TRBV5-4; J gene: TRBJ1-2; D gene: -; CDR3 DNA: TGTGCCAGCTCCCGGTTCAGTGAAAACTATGGCTACACCTTC; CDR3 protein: CASSRFSENYGYTF
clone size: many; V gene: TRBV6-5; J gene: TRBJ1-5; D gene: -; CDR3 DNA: TGTGCCACCCGGGTCGGGCGGAATAGCAATCAGCCCCAGCATTTT; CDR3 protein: CATRVGRNSNQPQHF
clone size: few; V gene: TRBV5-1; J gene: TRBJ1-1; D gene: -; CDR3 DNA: TGCGCCAGCAGCTTGGGTACGGCGAGCATGAACACTGAAGCTTTCTTT; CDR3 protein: CASSLGTASMNTEAFF
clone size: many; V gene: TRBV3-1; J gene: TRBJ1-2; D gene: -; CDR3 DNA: TGTGCCAGCAGCCAATACCGGGATGGCTACACCTTC; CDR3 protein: CASSQYRDGYTF
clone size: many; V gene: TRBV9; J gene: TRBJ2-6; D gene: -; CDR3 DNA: TGTGCCAGCAGCGTAGAAGAAGCTGGGGCCAACGTCCTGACTTTC; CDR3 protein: CASSVEEAGANVLTF
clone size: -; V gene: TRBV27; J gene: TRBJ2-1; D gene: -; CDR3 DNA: TGTGCCAGCAAGGAGGGCGGGGGCCAGTACAATGAGCAGTTCTTC; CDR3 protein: CASKEGGGQYNEQFF
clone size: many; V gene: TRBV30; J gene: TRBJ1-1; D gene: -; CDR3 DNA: TGTGCCCAGTCGTGGCGGGGCCGTACTGAAGCTTTCTTT; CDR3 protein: CAQSWRGRTEAFF
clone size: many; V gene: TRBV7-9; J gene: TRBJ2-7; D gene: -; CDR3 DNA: TGTGCCAGCAGCTCCTCGACAGGACTTCTTATCTACGAGCAGTACTTC; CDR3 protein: CASSSSTGLLIYEQYF
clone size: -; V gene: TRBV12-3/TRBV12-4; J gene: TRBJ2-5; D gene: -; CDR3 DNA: TGTGCCAGCAGGCAGGGGACGACGTACCAAGAGACCCAGTACTTC; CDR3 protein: CASRQGTTYQETQYF
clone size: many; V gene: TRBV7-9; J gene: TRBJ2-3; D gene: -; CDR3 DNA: TGTGCCAGCAGCTCCCCGGGAGATACGCAGTATTTT; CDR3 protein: CASSSPGDTQYF
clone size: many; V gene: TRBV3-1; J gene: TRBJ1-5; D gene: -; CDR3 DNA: TGTGCCAGCAGCCTTGGCAGGGATCAGCCCCAGCATTTT; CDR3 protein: CASSLGRDQPQHF
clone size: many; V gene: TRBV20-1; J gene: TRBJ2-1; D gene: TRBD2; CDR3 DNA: TGCAGTGCTAGAGACACGGGGGGGGCCTACAATGAGCAGTTCTTC; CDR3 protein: CSARDTGGAYNEQFF
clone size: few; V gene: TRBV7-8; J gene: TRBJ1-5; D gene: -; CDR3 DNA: TGTGCCAGCAGCTTAGAGAGGCTTCAGCCCCAGCATTTT; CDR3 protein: CASSLERLQPQHF
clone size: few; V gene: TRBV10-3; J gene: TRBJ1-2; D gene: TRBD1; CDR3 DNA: TGTGCCATCAGGGGACCGGACAGGGGGGGACCTAACTATGGCTACACCTTC; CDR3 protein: CAIRGPDRGGPNYGYTF
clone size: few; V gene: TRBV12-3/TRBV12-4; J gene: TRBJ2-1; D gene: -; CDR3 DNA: TGTGCCAGCAGTCGCCAGGTGGGATTTCGTGAGCAGTTCTTC; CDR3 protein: CASSRQVGFREQFF
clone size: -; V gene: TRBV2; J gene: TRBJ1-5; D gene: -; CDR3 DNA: TGTGCCAGCAGTGAACGGTCTCTTCTAAATCAGCCCCAGCATTTT; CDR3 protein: CASSERSLLNQPQHF
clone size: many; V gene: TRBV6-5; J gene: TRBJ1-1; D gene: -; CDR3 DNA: TGTGCCAGCAGTTACATCGCAGCCAACACTGAAGCTTTCTTT; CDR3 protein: CASSYIAANTEAFF
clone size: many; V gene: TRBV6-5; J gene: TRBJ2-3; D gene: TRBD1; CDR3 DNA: TGTGCCAGCAGTTACTTTAGGGGGCGGACAGATACGCAGTATTTT; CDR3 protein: CASSYFRGRTDTQYF
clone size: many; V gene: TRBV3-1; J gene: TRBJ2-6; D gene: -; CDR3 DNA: TGTGCCAGCAGCCCAATCTTGGCTGGGGCCAACGTCCTGACTTTC; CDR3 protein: CASSPILAGANVLTF
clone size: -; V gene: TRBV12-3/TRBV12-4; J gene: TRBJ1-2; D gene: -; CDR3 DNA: TGTGCCAGCAGTTTGGGGGCAGCTAACTATGGCTACACCTTC; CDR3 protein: CASSLGAANYGYTF
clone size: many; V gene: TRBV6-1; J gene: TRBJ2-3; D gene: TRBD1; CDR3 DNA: TGTGCCAGCAGTGAACTGGGACAGGGTAGGACAGATACGCAGTATTTT; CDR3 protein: CASSELGQGRTDTQYF
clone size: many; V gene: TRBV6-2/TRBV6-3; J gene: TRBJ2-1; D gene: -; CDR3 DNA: TGTGCCAGCAGTTATCGGGCAGAGCAGTTCTTC; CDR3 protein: CASSYRAEQFF
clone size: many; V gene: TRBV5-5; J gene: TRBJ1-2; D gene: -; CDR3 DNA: TGTGCCAGCAGCTTGTTGGCAGCTGCTAATGGCTACACCTTC; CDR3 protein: CASSLLAAANGYTF
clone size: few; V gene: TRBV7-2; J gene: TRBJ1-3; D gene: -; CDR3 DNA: TGTGCCAGCAGCTTGGCCGGGCACCTCTCTGGAAACACCATATATTTT; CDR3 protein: CASSLAGHLSGNTIYF
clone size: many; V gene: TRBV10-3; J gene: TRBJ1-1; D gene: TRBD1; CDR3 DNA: TGTGCCATCAGGGGACAGATGAACACTGAAGCTTTCTTT; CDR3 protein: CAIRGQMNTEAFF
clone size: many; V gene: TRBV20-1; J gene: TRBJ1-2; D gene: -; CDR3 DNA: TGCAGTGCTAGAGATCCAGGGGATTTCGGTGGCTACACCTTC; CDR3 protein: CSARDPGDFGGYTF
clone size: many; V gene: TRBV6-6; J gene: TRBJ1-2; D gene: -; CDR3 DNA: TGTGCCAGCAGTTACGACGGAACAAACTATGGCTACACCTTC; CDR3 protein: CASSYDGTNYGYTF
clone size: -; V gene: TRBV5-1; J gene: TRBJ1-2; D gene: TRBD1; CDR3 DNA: TGCGCCAGCAGCTTGGCAGGGGGCCTTGGCTACACCTTC; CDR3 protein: CASSLAGGLGYTF
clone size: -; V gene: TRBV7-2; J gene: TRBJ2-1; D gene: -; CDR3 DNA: TGTGCCAGCAGCTTTTGGGGGGTGAGCTCCTACAATGAGCAGTTCTTC; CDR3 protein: CASSFWGVSSYNEQFF
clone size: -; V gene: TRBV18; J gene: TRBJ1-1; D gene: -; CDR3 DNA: TGTGCCAGCTCACGTGGGACCGCGAATATGAACACTGAAGCTTTCTTT; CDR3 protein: CASSRGTANMNTEAFF
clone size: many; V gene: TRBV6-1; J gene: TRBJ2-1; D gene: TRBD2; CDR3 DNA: TGTGCCAGCAGTGCAGGGGCTAGCGGGGGATACAATGAGCAGTTCTTC; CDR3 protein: CASSAGASGGYNEQFF
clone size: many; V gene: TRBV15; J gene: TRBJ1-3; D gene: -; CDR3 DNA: TGTGCCACCAGCAGAGATTCCCCGGGAACCTCTGGAAACACCATATATTTT; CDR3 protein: CATSRDSPGTSGNTIYF
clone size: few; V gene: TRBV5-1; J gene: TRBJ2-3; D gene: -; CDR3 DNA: TGCGCCAGCGCTGGGGGCGATACGCAGTATTTT; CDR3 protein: CASAGGDTQYF
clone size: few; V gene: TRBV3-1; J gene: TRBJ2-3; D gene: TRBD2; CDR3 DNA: TGTGCCAGCAGCCACTCGCGACGGAGCGGGGGAGCCTGGACGCAGTATTTT; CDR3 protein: CASSHSRRSGGAWTQYF
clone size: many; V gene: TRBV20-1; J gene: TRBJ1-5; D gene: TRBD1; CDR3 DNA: TGCAGTGCTAGGGCAGGGGGCCCTTACCAGCCCCAGCATTTT; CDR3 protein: CSARAGGPYQPQHF
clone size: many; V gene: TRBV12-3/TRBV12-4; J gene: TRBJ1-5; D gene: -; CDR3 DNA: TGTGCCAGCAACCTAGGGCCGGCTGGCGAGCCCCAGCATTTT; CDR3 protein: CASNLGPAGEPQHF
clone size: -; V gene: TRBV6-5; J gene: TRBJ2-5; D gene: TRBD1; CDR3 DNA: TGTGCCAGCAGTCCCCGGACAGGGCTGAAGACCCAGTACTTC; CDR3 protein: CASSPRTGLKTQYF
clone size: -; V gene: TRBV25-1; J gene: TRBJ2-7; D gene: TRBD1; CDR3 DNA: TGTGCCAGCAGTGGAGGACAGGGCCTCTACGAGCAGTACTTC; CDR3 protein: CASSGGQGLYEQYF
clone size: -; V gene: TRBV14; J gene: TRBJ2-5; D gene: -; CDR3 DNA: TGTGCCAGCAGCCAAGAATGGGGTTTTGAGACCCAGTACTTC; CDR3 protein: CASSQEWGFETQYF
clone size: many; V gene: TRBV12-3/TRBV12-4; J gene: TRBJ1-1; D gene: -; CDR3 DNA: TGTGCCAGCAGTTTTTGGGGGCCCCATGGGGACACTGAAGCTTTCTTT; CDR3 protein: CASSFWGPHGDTEAFF
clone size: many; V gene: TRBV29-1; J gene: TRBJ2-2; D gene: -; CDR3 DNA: TGCAGCGTTCGACAGGAGGTTTCCAACACCGGGGAGCTGTTTTTT; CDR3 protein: CSVRQEVSNTGELFF
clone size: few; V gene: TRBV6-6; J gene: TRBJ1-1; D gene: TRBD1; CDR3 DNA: TGTGCCAGCATATCCCGGGGGACAGGGGGTTCTGAAGCTTTCTTT; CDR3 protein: CASISRGTGGSEAFF
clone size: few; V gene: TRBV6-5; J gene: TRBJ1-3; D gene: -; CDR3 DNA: TGTGCCAGCAGTTACGGGGACGGGGATGGAAACACCATATATTTT; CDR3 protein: CASSYGDGDGNTIYF
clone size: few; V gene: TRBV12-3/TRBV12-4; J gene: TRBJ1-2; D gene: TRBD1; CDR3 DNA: TGTGCCAGCAGTTTCTCCCGGACAGGGGGCTATGGCTACACCTTC; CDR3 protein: CASSFSRTGGYGYTF
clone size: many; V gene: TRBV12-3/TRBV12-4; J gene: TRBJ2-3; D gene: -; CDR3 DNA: TGTGCCAGCAGTTACTTGCCTCGGGGTCAGTGGTATTTT; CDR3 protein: CASSYLPRGQWYF
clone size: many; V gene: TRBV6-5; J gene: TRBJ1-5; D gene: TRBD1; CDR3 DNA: TGTGCCAGCAGGTCGACAGGGACAAATCAGCCCCAGCATTTT; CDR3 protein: CASRSTGTNQPQHF
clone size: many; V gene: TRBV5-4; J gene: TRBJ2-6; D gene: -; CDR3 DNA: TGTGCCAGCAGCTTGGGAGGAGGGGCCAACGTCCTGACTTTC; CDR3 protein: CASSLGGGANVLTF